Included here is one T cell receptor beta chain sequence, with context. Its antigen remains unknown. Purity exceeding 95% was reached by all sorted populations. The V gene lost 0 bases and the J gene lost 8 bases, with 9 bases spanning the gap. CDR1 is SGDLS and CDR2 is YYNGEE in the germline V gene. The CDR3 spans 13 residues. This specimen comes from a study of beta chain features in type 1 diabetes. About the study: The study found patients and healthy donors alike in age, gender and cell yields. Study outcomes and limitations: PCR might preferentially amplify shorter templates, equally in patients and controls. In all four CD4+ subsets, TCRB CDR3 length was significantly, moderately reduced in type 1 diabetes. Naive, central memory and Treg TCRB repertoires appeared more alike in patients than in healthy donors.

Reverse transcribing all isolated RNA meant expressed TCRB transcripts were sequenced. The repertoire was sequenced with immunoSEQ multiplex PCR; TCRdb's copy has only in-frame clones and lacks some. The data contain approximately 360,000 clones, over 9.5% of them seen just once; the ten biggest clones take up over 0.008%. Sequenced input: naive CD4+ T cells from blood. V is TRBV9 and J is TRBJ2-1, with D possibly TRBD2 on 5 matching bases. The sequence derives from a young woman with type 1 diabetes. The CDR3 DNA reads TGTGCCAGCAGCGTAGCTAGCTCCCATGAGCAGTTCTTC. Translated, it gives CASSVASSHEQFF.